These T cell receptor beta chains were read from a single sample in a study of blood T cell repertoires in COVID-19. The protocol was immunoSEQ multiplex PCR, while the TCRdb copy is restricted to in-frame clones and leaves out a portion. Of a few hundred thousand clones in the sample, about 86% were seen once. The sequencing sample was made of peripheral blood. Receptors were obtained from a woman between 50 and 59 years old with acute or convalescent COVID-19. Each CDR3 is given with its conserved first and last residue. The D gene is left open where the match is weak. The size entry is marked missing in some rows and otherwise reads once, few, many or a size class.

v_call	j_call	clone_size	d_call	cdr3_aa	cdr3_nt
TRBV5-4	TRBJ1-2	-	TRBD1	CASSLATGGVGYTF	TGTGCCAGCAGCTTGGCGACAGGGGGCGTTGGCTACACCTTC
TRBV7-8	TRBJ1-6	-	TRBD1	CASSSGQGDSPLHF	TGTGCCAGCAGCTCTGGACAGGGTGATTCACCCCTCCACTTT
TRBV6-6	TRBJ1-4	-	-	CASSLGATNEKLFF	TGTGCCAGCAGCCTGGGAGCAACTAATGAAAAACTGTTTTTT
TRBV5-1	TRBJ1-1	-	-	CASRSGGGMNTEAFF	TGCGCCAGCCGGTCGGGCGGGGGGATGAACACTGAAGCTTTCTTT
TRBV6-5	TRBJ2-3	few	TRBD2	CASSYSAGGPDTQYF	TGTGCCAGCAGTTACTCAGCGGGAGGGCCAGATACGCAGTATTTT
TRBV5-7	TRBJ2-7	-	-	CASSLAVIYEQYF	TGTGCCAGCAGCTTGGCCGTAATCTACGAGCAGTACTTC
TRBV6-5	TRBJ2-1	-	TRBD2	CASSYGGLAGDEQFF	TGTGCCAGCAGTTACGGGGGACTAGCGGGAGATGAGCAGTTCTTC
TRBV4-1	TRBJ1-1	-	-	CASSQGFSNTEAFF	TGCGCCAGCAGCCAAGGTTTCTCGAACACTGAAGCTTTCTTT
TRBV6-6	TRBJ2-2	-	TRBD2	CASSLGLAGVVEELFF	TGTGCCAGCAGTTTGGGACTAGCGGGAGTTGTGGAGGAGCTGTTTTTT
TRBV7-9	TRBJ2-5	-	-	CASSLRGVEGETQYF	TGTGCCAGCAGCTTAAGAGGGGTGGAGGGAGAGACCCAGTACTTC
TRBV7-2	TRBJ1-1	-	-	CASSLVGVGMGTEAFF	TGTGCCAGCAGCTTAGTCGGGGTAGGGATGGGCACTGAAGCTTTCTTT
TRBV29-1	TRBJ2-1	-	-	CSVGAGFRSSYNEQFF	TGCAGCGTTGGGGCGGGCTTCCGAAGCTCCTACAATGAGCAGTTCTTC
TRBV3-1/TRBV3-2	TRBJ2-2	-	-	CASRQTLGNTGELFF	TGTGCCAGCAGGCAGACCTTGGGCAACACCGGGGAGCTGTTTTTT
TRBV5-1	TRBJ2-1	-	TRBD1	CASSFQTGPPYNEQFF	TGCGCCAGCAGCTTCCAGACAGGGCCCCCCTACAATGAGCAGTTCTTC
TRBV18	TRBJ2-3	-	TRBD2	CASSPLAGADTQYF	TGTGCCAGCTCACCCCTAGCGGGAGCAGATACGCAGTATTTT
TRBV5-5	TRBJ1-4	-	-	CASTMDSFSGDEKLFF	TGTGCCAGCACCATGGACAGTTTTTCAGGGGATGAAAAACTGTTTTTT
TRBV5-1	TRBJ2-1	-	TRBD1	CASSPGTGRYNEQFF	TGCGCCAGCAGCCCGGGGACAGGTCGATACAATGAGCAGTTCTTC
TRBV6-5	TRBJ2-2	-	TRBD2	CATSGSGGITGELFF	TGTGCCACTAGTGGAAGCGGGGGGATAACCGGGGAGCTGTTTTTT
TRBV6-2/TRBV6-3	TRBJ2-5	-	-	CASSYDNSRPQETQYF	TGTGCCAGCAGTTACGATAATAGTCGCCCTCAAGAGACCCAGTACTTC
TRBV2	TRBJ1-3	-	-	CASSTTAGNTIYF	TGTGCCAGCAGTACTACGGCTGGAAACACCATATATTTT
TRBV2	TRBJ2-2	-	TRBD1	CASRRTGNTGELFF	TGTGCCAGCAGACGGACAGGGAACACCGGGGAGCTGTTTTTT
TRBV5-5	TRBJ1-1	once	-	CASSSPAVTGNTEAFF	TGTGCCAGCAGCTCCCCAGCCGTCACAGGGAACACTGAAGCTTTCTTT
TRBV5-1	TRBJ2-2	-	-	CASSLGEDTGELFF	TGCGCCAGCAGCTTGGGAGAGGACACCGGGGAGCTGTTTTTT
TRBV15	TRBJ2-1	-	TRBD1	CATSRSGQGYNEQFF	TGTGCCACCAGCAGAAGCGGACAGGGCTACAATGAGCAGTTCTTC
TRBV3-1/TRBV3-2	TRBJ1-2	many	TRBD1	CASSQNPTGRGYGYTF	TGTGCCAGCAGCCAAAATCCGACAGGGAGAGGATATGGCTACACCTTC
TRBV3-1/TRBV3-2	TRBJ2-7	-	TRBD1	CASSPTGSSYEQYF	TGTGCCAGCAGCCCGACAGGGAGCTCCTACGAGCAGTACTTC
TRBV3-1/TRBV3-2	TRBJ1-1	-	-	CASSLAEGGTEAFF	TGTGCCAGCAGCCTCGCGGAAGGCGGCACTGAAGCTTTCTTT
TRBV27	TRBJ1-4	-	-	CASSLRWTVDEKLFF	TGTGCCAGCAGCCTCCGCTGGACAGTGGATGAAAAACTGTTTTTT
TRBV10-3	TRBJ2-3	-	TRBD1	CAISPPTGQGSTDTQYF	TGTGCCATCAGTCCCCCAACGGGACAGGGGTCCACAGATACGCAGTATTTT
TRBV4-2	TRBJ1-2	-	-	CASSQDRALGYTF	TGTGCCAGCAGCCAAGACAGGGCTCTAGGCTACACCTTC
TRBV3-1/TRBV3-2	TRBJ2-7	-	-	CASSQGGYEQYF	TGTGCCAGCAGCCAGGGGGGCTACGAGCAGTACTTC
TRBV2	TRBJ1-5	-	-	CASTTTGWDQPQHF	TGTGCCAGCACCACAACAGGGTGGGATCAGCCCCAGCATTTT
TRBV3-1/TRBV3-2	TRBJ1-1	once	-	CASSLPGGRNTEAFF	TGTGCCAGCAGCCTACCCGGAGGGAGAAACACTGAAGCTTTCTTT
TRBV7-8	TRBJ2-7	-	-	CASSPQVPSYEQYF	TGTGCCAGCAGCCCACAGGTACCCTCCTACGAGCAGTACTTC
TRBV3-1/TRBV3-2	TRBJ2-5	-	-	CASSQGLSTQYF	TGTGCCAGCAGCCAAGGACTATCGACCCAGTACTTC
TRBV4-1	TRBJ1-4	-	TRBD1	CASSHESGQLEKLFF	TGCGCCAGCAGCCACGAGTCGGGACAGCTTGAAAAACTGTTTTTT
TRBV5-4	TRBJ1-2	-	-	CASSLVQGGYGYTF	TGTGCCAGCAGCTTGGTCCAGGGTGGGTATGGCTACACCTTC
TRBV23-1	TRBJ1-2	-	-	CASSHSGQRDNPF	TGCGCCAGCAGTCACTCGGGTCAGCGGGACAACCCCTTC
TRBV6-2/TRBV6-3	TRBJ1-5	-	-	CASSYRSGQVGNQPQHF	TGTGCCAGCAGTTACCGATCTGGGCAGGTGGGCAATCAGCCCCAGCATTTT
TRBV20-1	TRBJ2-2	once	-	CSATNTGELFF	TGCAGTGCCACGAACACCGGGGAGCTGTTTTTT
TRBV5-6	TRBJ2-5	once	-	CASTSASQAETQYF	TGTGCCAGCACGTCGGCTAGTCAAGCAGAGACCCAGTACTTC
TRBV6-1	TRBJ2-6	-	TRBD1	CASSERTGGAWANVLTF	TGTGCCAGCAGTGAGCGGACAGGGGGCGCTTGGGCCAACGTCCTGACTTTC
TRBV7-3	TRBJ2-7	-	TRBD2	CASSLGTSGLYEQYF	TGTGCCAGCAGCTTGGGGACTAGCGGTCTCTACGAGCAGTACTTC
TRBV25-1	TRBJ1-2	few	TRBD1	CASSAAPGQGHGYTF	TGTGCCAGCAGTGCAGCTCCGGGACAGGGTCATGGCTACACCTTC
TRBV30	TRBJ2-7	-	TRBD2	CAWSVGSLAELGRYF	TGTGCCTGGAGTGTCGGCTCCCTAGCGGAGCTTGGACGGTACTTC
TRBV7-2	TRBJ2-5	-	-	CASSRSGGVGETQYF	TGTGCCAGCAGCCGGTCCGGGGGAGTGGGAGAGACCCAGTACTTC
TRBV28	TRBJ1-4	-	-	CASSLTQGNEKLFF	TGTGCCAGCAGTTTAACACAGGGCAATGAAAAACTGTTTTTT
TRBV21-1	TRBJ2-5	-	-	CASSKIPTSGGPQETQYF	TGTGCCAGCAGCAAAATTCCGACAAGCGGTGGGCCTCAAGAGACCCAGTACTTC
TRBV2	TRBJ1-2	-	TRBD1	CAIRGEGAGPYTF	TGTGCCATCCGGGGAGAGGGGGCTGGCCCCTACACCTTC
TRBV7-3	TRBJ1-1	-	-	CASSSQAAGQRGNTEAFF	TGTGCCAGCAGCTCTCAAGCGGCGGGGCAGAGGGGGAACACTGAAGCTTTCTTT
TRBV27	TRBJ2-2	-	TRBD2	CASSSGGRGTGELFF	TGTGCCAGCAGTTCAGGCGGGAGAGGCACCGGGGAGCTGTTTTTT
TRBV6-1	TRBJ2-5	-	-	CASSAGEDTGAVETQYF	TGTGCCAGCAGTGCCGGAGAGGACACTGGGGCGGTGGAGACCCAGTACTTC
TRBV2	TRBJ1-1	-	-	CASVGGQTEAFF	TGTGCCAGCGTCGGCGGTCAGACTGAAGCTTTCTTT